This T cell receptor beta chain was obtained from a study of cytomegalovirus exposure and HLA in healthy donors. The V end was cut by 1 base, the J end by 4 bases, with 10 bases between. CDR1 is SGHDN, CDR2 FVKESK, per germline. The CDR3 is 14 amino acids. Primers included in the PCR were 60 Vbeta and 13 Jbeta primers. Data came from immunoSEQ multiplex PCR; TCRdb stores just in-frame clones and leaves some out. The data hold roughly 180,000 clones, with about 80% observed a single time. V usage is TRBV14 and J usage is TRBJ1-1; D gene unclear. This TCR came from a woman aged 25 to 45 in good health and CMV-seropositive. Material: PBMCs. The CDR3 sequence is CASSQVGGSTEAFF. In DNA, the CDR3 is TGTGCCAGCAGCCAAGTGGGTGGGAGCACTGAAGCTTTCTTT. The full variable domain, in which reference TRBV14 and TRBJ1-1 provide the parts outside the CDR3, is EAGVTQFPSHSVIEKGQTVTLRCDPISGHDNLYWYRRVMGKEIKFLLHFVKESKQDESGMPNNRFLAERTGGTYSTLKVQPAELEDSGVYFCASSQVGGSTEAFFGQGTRLTVV.